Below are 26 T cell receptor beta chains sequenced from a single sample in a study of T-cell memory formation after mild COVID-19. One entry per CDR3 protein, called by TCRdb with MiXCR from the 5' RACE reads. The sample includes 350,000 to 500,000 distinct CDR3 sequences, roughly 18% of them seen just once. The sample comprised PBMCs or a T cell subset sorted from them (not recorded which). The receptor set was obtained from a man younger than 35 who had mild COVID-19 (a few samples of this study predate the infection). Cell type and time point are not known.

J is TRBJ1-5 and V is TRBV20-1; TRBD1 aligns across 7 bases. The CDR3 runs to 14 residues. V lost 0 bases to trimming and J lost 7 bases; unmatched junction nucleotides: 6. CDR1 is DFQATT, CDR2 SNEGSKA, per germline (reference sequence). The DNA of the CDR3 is TGCAGTGCTAGAGATCCAGGGGGACGACAGCCCCAGCATTTT. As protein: CSARDPGGRQPQHF.

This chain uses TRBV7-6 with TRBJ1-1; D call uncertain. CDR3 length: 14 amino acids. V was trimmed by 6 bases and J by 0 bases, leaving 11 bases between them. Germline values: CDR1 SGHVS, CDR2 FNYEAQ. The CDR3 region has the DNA TGTGCCAGCAGTTACAGCGGCGTGAACACTGAAGCTTTCTTT. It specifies CASSYSGVNTEAFF. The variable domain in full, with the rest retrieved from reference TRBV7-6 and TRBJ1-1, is GAGVSQSPRYKVTKRGQDVALRCDPISGHVSLYWYRQALGQGPEFLTYFNYEAQQDKSGLPNDRFSAERPEGSISTLTIQRTEQRDSAMYRCASSYSGVNTEAFFGQGTRLTVV.

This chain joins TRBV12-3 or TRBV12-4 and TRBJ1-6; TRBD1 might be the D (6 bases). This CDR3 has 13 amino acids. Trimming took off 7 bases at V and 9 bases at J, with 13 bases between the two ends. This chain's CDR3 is CASKSQGGSPLHF. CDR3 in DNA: TGTGCCAGCAAATCACAGGGCGGTTCACCCCTCCACTTT.

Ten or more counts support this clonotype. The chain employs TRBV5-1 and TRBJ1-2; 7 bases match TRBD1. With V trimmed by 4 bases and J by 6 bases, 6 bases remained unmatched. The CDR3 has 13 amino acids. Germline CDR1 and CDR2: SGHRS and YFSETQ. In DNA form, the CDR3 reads TGCGCCAGCAGCGCAGACAGGGTTGATGGCTACACCTTC. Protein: CASSADRVDGYTF.

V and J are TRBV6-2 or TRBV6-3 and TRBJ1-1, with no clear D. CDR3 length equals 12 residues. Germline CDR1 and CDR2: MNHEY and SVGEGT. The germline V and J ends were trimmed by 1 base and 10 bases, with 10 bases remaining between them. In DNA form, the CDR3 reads TGTGCCAGCAGTTACTTCAGGTGTCGAGCTTTCTTT. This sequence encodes CASSYFRCRAFF.

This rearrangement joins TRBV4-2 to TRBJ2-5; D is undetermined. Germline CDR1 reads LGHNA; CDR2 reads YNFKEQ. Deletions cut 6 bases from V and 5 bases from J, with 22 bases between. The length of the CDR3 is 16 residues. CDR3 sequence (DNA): TGTGCCAGCAGTCCAATGGGAAGCCAGGTTCGGGAGACCCAGTACTTC. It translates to CASSPMGSQVRETQYF.

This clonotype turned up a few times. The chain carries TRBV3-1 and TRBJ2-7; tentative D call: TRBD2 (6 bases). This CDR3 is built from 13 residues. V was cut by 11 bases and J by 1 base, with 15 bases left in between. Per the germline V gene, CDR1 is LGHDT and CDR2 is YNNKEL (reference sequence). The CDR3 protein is CAARRAGSYEQYF. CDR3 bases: TGTGCCGCAAGGAGGGCAGGGTCCTACGAGCAGTACTTC.

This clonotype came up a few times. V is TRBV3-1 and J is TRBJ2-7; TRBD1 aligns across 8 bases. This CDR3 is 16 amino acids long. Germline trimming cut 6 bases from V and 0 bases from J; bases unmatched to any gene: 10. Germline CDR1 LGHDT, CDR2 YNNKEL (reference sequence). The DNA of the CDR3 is TGTGCCAGCAGGCAGCCGGGACAGGCAAGCTCCTACGAGCAGTACGTC. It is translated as CASRQPGQASSYEQYV.

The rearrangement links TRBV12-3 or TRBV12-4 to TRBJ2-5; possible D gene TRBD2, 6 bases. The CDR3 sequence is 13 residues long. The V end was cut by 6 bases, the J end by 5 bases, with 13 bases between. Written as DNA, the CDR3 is TGTGCCAGCAGACTAGCTGTGCGCGAGACCCAGTACTTC. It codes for CASRLAVRETQYF.

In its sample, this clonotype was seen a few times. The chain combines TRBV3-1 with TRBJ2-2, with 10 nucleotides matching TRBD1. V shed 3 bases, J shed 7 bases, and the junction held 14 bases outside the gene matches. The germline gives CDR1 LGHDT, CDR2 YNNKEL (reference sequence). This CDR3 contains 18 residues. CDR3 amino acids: CASSHHTGTGVRNGELFF. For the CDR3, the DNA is TGTGCCAGCAGCCATCACACCGGGACAGGGGTTCGTAACGGGGAGCTGTTTTTT. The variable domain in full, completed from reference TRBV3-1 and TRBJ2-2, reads DTAVSQTPKYLVTQMGNDKSIKCEQNLGHDTMYWYKQDSKKFLKIMFSYNNKELIINETVPNRFSPKSPDKAHLNLHINSLELGDSAVYFCASSHHTGTGVRNGELFFGEGSRLTVL.

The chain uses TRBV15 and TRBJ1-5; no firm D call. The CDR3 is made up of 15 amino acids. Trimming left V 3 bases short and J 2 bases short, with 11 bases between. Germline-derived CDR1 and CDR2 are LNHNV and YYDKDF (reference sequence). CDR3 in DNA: TGTGCCACCAGCAGGGCATGGGGTGGCAATCAGCCCCAGCATTTT. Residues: CATSRAWGGNQPQHF.

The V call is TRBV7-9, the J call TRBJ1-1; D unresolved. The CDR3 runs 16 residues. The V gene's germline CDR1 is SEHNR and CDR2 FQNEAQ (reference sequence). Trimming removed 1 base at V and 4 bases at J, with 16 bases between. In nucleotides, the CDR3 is TGTGCCAGCAGCTTAGGATATGCAGCCTCAGGCACTGAAGCTTTCTTT. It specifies CASSLGYAASGTEAFF.

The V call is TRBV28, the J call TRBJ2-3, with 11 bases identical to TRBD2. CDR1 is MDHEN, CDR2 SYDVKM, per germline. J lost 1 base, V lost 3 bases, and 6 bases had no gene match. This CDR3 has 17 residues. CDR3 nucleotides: TGTGCCAGCAGTTTCGGTAGCGGGGGGGGCGGCACAGATACGCAGTATTTT. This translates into CASSFGSGGGGTDTQYF.

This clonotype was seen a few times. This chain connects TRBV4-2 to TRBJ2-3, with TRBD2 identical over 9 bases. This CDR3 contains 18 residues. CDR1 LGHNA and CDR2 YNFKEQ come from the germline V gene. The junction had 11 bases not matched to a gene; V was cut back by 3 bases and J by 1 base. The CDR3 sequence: CASSQTGLAGTGTDTQYF. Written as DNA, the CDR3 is TGTGCCAGCAGCCAGACGGGCCTAGCGGGGACCGGCACAGATACGCAGTATTTT.

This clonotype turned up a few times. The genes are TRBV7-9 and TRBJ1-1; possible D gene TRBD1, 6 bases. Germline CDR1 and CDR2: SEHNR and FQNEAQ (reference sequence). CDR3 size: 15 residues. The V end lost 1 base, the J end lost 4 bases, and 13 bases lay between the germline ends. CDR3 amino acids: CASSLGGQAPTEAFF. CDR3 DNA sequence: TGTGCCAGCAGCTTAGGGGGGCAGGCCCCCACTGAAGCTTTCTTT.

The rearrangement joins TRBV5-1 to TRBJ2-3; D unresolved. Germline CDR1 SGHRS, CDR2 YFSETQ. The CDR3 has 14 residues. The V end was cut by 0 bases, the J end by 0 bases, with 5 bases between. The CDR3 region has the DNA TGCGCCAGCAGCTTGGACCACAGCACAGATACGCAGTATTTT. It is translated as CASSLDHSTDTQYF.

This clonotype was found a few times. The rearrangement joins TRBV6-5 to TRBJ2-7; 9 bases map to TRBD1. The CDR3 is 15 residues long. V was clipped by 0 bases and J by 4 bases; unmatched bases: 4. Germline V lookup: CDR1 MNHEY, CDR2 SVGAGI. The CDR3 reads CASSYSGTGSYEQYF. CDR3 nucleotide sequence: TGTGCCAGCAGTTACTCGGGGACAGGGAGTTACGAGCAGTACTTC.

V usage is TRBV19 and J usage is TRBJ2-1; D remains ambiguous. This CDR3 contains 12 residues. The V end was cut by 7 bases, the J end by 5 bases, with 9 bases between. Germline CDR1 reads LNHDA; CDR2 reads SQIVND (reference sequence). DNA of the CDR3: TGTGCCAGTACAGCAGGACACAATGAGCAGTTCTTC. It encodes CASTAGHNEQFF.

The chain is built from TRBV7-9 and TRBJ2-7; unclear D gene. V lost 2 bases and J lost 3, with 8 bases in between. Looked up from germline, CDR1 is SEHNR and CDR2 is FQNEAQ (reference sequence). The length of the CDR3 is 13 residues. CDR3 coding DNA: TGTGCCAGCAGCTTATATGACCACTACGAGCAGTACGTC. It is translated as CASSLYDHYEQYV.

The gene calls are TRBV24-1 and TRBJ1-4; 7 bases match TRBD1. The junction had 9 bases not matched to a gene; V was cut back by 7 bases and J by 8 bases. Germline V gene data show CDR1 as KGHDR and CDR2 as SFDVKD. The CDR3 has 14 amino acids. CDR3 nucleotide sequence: TGTGCCACCAGCCACAGGGGAGTCGAAGAAAAACTGTTTTTT. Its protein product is CATSHRGVEEKLFF.

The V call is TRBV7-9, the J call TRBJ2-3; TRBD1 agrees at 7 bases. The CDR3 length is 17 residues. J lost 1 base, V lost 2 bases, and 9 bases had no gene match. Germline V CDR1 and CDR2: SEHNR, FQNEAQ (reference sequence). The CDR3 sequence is CASSLTGTAGGTDTQYF. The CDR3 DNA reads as TGTGCCAGCAGCTTAACCGGGACAGCTGGCGGCACAGATACGCAGTATTTT.

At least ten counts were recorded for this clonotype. The CDR3 sequence is CASSLGTASGHGYTF. In nucleotides, the CDR3 is TGTGCCAGCAGCTTAGGAACAGCATCGGGGCATGGCTACACCTTC. The chain recombines TRBV7-8 with TRBJ1-2; D is possibly TRBD1 (5 bases). Per germline, CDR1 SGHVS and CDR2 FQNEAQ. The CDR3 runs 15 residues. V was pared by 1 base and J by 6 bases, with 15 bases between.

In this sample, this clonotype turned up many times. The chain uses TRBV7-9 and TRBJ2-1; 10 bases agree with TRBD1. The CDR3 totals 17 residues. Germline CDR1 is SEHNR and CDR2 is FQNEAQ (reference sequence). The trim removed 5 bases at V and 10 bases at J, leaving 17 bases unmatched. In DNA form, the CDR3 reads TGTGCCAGCAGCCCTGGGACAGGGGAAGCGGCCAAATACGAGCAGTTCTTC. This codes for CASSPGTGEAAKYEQFF.

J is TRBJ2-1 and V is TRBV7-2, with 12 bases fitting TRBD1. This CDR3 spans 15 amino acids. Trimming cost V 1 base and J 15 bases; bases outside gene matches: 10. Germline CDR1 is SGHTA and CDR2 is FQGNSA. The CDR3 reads CASSLDPGQGATRFF. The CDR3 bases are TGTGCCAGCAGCTTAGATCCGGGACAGGGGGCGACTCGGTTCTTC.

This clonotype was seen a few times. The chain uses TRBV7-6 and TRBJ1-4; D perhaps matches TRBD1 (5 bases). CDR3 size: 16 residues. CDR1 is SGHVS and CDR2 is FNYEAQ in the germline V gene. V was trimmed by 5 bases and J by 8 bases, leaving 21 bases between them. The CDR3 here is CASSPHPGPIEEKLFF. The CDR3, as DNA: TGTGCCAGCAGCCCCCATCCGGGACCAATCGAGGAAAAACTGTTTTTT. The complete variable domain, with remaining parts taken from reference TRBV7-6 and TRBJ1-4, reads GAGVSQSPRYKVTKRGQDVALRCDPISGHVSLYWYRQALGQGPEFLTYFNYEAQQDKSGLPNDRFSAERPEGSISTLTIQRTEQRDSAMYRCASSPHPGPIEEKLFFGSGTQLSVL.

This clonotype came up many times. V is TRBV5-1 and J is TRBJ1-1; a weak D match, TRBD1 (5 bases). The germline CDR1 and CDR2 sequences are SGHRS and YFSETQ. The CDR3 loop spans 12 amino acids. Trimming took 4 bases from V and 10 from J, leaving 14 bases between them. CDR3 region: CASSRDSGVAFF. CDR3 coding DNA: TGCGCCAGCAGCAGGGACTCCGGGGTAGCTTTCTTT.